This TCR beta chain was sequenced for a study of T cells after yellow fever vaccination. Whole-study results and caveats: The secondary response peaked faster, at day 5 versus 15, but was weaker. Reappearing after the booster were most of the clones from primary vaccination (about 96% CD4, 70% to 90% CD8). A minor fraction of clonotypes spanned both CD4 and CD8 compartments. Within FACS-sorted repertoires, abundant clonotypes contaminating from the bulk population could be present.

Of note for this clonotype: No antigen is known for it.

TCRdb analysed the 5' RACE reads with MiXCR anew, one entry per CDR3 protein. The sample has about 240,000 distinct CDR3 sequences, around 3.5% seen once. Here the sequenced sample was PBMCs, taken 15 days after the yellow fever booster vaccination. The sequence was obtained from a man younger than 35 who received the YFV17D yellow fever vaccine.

In DNA, the CDR3 is TGTGCCAGTACCTCGGACAGGGGGCTGGGCTATGGCTACACCTTC. Translated, it gives CASTSDRGLGYGYTF. This chain joins TRBV19 and TRBJ1-2; TRBD1 matches 11 bases. The CDR3 sequence is 15 residues long. Germline CDR1 LNHDA, CDR2 SQIVND (reference sequence). J gave up 4 bases and V 7 bases, and 8 bases lay outside the gene matches.